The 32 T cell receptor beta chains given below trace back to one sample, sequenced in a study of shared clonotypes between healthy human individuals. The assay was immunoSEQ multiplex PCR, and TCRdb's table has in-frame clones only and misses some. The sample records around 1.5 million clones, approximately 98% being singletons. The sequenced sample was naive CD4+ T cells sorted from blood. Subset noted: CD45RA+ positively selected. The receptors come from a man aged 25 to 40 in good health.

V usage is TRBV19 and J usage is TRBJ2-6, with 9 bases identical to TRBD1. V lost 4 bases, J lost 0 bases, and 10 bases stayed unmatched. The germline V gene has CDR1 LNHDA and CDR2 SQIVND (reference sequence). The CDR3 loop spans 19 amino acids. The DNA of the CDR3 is TGTGCCAGTAGTAACCGGGACAGGGTCACTTTCTCTGGGGCCAACGTCCTGACTTTC. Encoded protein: CASSNRDRVTFSGANVLTF.

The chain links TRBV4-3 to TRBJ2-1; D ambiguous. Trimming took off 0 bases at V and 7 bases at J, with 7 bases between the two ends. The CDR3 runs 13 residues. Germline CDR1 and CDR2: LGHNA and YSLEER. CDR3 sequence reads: CASSQDTMNEQFF. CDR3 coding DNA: TGCGCCAGCAGCCAAGATACTATGAATGAGCAGTTCTTC.

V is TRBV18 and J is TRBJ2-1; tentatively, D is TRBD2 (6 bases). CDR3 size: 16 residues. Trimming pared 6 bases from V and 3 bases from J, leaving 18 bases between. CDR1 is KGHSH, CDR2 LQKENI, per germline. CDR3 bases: TGTGCCAGCTCCCCCGACCGGGAGAGGGGCTACAATGAGCAGTTCTTC. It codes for CASSPDRERGYNEQFF.

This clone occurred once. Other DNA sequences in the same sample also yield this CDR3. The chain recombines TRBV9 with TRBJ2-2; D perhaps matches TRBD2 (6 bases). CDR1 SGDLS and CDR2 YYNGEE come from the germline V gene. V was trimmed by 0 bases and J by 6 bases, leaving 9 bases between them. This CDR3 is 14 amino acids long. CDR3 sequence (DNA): TGTGCCAGCAGCGTAGCTACGGGGGCCGGGGAGCTGTTTTTT. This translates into CASSVATGAGELFF.

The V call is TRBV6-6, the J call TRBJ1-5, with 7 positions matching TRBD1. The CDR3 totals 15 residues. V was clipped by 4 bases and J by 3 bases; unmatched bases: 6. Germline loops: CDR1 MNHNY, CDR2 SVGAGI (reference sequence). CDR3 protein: CASSSRDSYNQPQHF. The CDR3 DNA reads TGTGCCAGCAGTTCCCGGGACAGCTACAATCAGCCCCAGCATTTT.

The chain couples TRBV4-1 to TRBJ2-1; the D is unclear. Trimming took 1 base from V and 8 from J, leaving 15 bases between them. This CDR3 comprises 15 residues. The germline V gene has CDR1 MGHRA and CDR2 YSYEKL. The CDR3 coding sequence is TGCGCCAGCAGCCAAGCTCTAGTCGGTTCGGATGAGCAGTTCTTC. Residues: CASSQALVGSDEQFF.

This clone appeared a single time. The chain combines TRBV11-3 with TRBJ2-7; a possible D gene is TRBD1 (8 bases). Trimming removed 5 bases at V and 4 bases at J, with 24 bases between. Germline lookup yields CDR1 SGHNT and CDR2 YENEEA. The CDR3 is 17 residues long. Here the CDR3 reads CASSPGRGRETLYEQYF. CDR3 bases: TGTGCCAGCAGCCCCGGCAGGGGGCGGGAGACCTTATACGAGCAGTACTTC. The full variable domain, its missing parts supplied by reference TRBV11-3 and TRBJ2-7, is EAGVVQSPRYKIIEKKQPVAFWCNPISGHNTLYWYLQNLGQGPELLIRYENEEAVDDSQLPKDRFSAERLKGVDSTLKIQPAELGDSAVYLCASSPGRGRETLYEQYFGPGTRLTVT.

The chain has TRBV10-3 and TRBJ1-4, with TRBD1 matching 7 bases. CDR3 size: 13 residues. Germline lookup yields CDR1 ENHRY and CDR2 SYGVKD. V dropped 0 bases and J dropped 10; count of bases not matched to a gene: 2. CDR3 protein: CAISESTGRKLFF. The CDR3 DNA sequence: TGTGCCATCAGTGAGTCGACAGGGAGAAAACTGTTTTTT.

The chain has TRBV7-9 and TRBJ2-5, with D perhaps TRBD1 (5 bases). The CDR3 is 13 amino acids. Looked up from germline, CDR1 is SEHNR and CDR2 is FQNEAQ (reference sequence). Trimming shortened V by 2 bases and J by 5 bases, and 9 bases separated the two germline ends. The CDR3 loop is CASSLQGMETQYF. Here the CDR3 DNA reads TGTGCCAGCAGCTTACAGGGTATGGAGACCCAGTACTTC.

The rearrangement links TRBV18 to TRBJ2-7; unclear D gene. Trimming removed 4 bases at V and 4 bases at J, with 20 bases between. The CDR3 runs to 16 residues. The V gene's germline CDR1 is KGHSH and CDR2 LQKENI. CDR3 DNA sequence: TGTGCCAGCTCACTGATCGAGGCAGCGACCGGGTACGAGCAGTACTTC. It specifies CASSLIEAATGYEQYF.

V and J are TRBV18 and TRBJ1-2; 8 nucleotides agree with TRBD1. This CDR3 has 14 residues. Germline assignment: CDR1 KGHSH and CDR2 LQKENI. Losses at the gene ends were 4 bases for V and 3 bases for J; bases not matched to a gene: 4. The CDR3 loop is CASSRRGPDYGYTF. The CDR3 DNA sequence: TGTGCCAGCTCACGCAGGGGGCCGGACTATGGCTACACCTTC.

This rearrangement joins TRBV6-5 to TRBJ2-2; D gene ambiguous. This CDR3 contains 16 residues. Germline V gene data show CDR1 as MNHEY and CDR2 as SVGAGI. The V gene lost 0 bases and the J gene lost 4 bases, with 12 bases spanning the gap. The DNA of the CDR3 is TGTGCCAGCAGTTACTCGTACCCCGGCATCACCGGGGAGCTGTTTTTT. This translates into CASSYSYPGITGELFF.

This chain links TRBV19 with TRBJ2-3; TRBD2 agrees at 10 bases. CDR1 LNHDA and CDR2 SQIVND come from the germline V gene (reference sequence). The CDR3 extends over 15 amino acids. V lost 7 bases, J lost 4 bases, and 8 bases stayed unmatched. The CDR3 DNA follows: TGTGCCAGTACGGGGCTAGCGGGAGTGGCAGATACGCAGTATTTT. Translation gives CASTGLAGVADTQYF.

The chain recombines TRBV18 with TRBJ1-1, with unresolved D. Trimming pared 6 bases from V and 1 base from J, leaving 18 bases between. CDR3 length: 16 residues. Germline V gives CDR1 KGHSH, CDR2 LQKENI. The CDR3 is CASSPLRGGSNTEAFF. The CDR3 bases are TGTGCCAGCTCTCCTCTTCGGGGAGGATCGAACACTGAAGCTTTCTTT.

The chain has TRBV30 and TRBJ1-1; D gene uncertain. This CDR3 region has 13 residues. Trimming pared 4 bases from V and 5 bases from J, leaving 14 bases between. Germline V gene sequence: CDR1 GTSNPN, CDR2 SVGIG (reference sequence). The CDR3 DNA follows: TGTGCCTGGAACGAACAAGGTCAAACTGAAGCTTTCTTT. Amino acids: CAWNEQGQTEAFF.

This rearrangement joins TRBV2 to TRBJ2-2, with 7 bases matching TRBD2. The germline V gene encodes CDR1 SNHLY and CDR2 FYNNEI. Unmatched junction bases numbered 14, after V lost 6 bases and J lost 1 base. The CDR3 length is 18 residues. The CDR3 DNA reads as TGTGCCAGCAGGGGCGAAGCGGGACTACCGAGGAACACCGGGGAGCTGTTTTTT. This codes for CASRGEAGLPRNTGELFF.

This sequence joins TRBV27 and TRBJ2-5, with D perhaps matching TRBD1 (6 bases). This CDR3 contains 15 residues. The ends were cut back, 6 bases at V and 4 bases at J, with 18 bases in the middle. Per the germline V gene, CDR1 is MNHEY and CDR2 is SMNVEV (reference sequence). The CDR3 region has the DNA TGTGCCAGCAGCCCGAGGGGGAGCACAAGAGAGACCCAGTACTTC. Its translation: CASSPRGSTRETQYF.

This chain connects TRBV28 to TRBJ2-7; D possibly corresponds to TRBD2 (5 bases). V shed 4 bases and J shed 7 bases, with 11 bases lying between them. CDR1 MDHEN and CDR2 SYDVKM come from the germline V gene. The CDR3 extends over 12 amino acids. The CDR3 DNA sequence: TGTGCCAGCAGTTCGGACTCCAGGGAGCAGTACTTC. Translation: CASSSDSREQYF.

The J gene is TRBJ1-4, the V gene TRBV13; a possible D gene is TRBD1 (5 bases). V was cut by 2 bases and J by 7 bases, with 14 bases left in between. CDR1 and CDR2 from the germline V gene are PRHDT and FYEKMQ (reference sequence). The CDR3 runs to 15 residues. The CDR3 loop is CASSLQGLGSEKLFF. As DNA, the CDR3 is TGTGCCAGCAGCTTACAGGGTTTGGGGAGTGAAAAACTGTTTTTT. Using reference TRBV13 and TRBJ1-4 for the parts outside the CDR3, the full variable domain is AAGVIQSPRHLIKEKRETATLKCYPIPRHDTVYWYQQGPGQDPQFLISFYEKMQSDKGSIPDRFSAQQFSDYHSELNMSSLELGDSALYFCASSLQGLGSEKLFFGSGTQLSVL.

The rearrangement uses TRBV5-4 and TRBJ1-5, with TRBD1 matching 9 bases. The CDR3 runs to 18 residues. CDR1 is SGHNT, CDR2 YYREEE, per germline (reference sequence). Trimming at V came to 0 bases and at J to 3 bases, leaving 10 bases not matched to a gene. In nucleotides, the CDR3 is TGTGCCAGCAGCTTGGGCCCCACTGGGACAGGGAACAATCAGCCCCAGCATTTT. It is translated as CASSLGPTGTGNNQPQHF.

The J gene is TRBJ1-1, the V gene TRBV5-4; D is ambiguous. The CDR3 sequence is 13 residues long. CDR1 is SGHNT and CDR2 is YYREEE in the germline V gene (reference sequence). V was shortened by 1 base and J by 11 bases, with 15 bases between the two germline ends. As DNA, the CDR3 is TGTGCCAGCAGCTTGTTATCGGGAATGGAGGCTTTCTTT. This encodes CASSLLSGMEAFF.

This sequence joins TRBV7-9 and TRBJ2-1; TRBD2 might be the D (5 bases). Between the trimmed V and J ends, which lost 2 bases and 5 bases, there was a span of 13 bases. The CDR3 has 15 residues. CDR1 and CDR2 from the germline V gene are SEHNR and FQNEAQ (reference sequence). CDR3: CASSLQAGNDNEQFF. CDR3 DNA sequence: TGTGCCAGCAGCTTACAAGCCGGGAACGACAATGAGCAGTTCTTC. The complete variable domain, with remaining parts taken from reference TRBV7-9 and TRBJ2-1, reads DTGVSQNPRHKITKRGQNVTFRCDPISEHNRLYWYRQTLGQGPEFLTYFQNEAQLEKSRLLSDRFSAERPKGSFSTLEIQRTEQGDSAMYLCASSLQAGNDNEQFFGPGTRLTVL.

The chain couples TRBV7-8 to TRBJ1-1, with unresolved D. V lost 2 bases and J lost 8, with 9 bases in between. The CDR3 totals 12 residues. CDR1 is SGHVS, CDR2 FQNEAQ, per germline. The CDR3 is CASSLTPREAFF. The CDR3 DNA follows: TGTGCCAGCAGCTTAACCCCCCGGGAAGCTTTCTTT.

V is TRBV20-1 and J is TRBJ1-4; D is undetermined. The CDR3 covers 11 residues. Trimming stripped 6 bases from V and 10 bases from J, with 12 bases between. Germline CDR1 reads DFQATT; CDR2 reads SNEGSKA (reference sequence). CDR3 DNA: TGCAGTGCAAACCCAGAAGGAAAACTGTTTTTT. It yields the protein CSANPEGKLFF.

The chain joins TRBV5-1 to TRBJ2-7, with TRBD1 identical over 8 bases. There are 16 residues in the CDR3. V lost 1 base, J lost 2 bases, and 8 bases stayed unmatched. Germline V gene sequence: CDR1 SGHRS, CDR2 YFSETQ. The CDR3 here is CASSLNSGQATYEQYF. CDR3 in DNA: TGCGCCAGCAGCTTGAATTCGGGACAGGCGACCTACGAGCAGTACTTC. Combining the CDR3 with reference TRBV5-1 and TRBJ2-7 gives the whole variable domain KAGVTQTPRYLIKTRGQQVTLSCSPISGHRSVSWYQQTPGQGLQFLFEYFSETQRNKGNFPGRFSGRQFSNSRSEMNVSTLELGDSALYLCASSLNSGQATYEQYFGPGTRLTVT.

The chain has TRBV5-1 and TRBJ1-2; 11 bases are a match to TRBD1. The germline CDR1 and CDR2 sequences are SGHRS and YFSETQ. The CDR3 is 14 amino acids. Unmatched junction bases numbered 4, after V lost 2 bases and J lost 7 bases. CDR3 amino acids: CASSFGQGAPGYTF. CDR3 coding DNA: TGCGCCAGCAGCTTTGGACAGGGGGCGCCTGGCTACACCTTC. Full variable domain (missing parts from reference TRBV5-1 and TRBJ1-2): KAGVTQTPRYLIKTRGQQVTLSCSPISGHRSVSWYQQTPGQGLQFLFEYFSETQRNKGNFPGRFSGRQFSNSRSEMNVSTLELGDSALYLCASSFGQGAPGYTFGSGTRLTVV.

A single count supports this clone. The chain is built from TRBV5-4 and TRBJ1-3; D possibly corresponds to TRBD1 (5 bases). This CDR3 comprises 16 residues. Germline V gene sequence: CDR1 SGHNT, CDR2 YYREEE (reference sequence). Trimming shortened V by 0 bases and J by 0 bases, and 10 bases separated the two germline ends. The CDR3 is CASSLAGRDSGNTIYF. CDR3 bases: TGTGCCAGCAGCTTGGCAGGGCGGGACTCTGGAAACACCATATATTTT.

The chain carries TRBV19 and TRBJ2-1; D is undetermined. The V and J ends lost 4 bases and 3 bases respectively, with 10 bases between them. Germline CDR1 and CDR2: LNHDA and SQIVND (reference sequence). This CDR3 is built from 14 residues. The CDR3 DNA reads TGTGCCAGTAGTAGCGGAGAAATCTACAATGAGCAGTTCTTC. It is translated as CASSSGEIYNEQFF.

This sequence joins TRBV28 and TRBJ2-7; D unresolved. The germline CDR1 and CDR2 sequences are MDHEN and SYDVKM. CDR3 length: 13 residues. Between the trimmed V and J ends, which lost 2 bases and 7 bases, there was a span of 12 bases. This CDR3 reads CASSLPALEEQYF. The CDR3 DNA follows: TGTGCCAGCAGTTTACCAGCGCTAGAAGAGCAGTACTTC.

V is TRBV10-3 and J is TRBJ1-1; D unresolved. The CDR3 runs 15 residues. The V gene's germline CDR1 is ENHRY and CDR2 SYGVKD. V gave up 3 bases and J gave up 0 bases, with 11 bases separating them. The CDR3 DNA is TGTGCCATCAGTGATGAAAGAGGCCTGAACACTGAAGCTTTCTTT. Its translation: CAISDERGLNTEAFF.

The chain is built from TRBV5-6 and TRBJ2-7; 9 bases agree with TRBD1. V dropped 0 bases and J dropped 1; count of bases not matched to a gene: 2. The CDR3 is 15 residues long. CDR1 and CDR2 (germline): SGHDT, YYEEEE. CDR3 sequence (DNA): TGTGCCAGCAGCTTGGCGGACAGGGGATCCTACGAGCAGTACTTC. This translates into CASSLADRGSYEQYF.

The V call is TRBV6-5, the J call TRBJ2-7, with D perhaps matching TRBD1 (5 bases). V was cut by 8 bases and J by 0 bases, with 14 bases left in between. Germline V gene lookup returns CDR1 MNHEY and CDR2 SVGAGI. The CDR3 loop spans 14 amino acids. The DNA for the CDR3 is TGTGCCAGCGGGGCCGTCGTGAGCTCCTACGAGCAGTACTTC. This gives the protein CASGAVVSSYEQYF.